Below are 20 T cell receptor beta chains sequenced from a single sample in a study of blood T cells in healthy people across ages (dated by TCRdb to about 2015). Library generation was performed with 5' RACE. Sequencing took place on an Illumina HiSeq 2500. A second PCR of roughly 7 to 11 cycles was performed with a sample-barcoded 5' primer and a J-beta primer mix. The public reads were quality trimmed at Q25 with fastp and then assembled into clones with MiXCR by TCRdb, keeping productive beta chains. Each record represents a unique CDR3 protein, reported with the most common genes and DNA among its rows. This sample comprises hundreds of thousands of distinct CDR3 sequences, around 48% of them detected only once. The top ten clonotypes cover roughly 13% of the sample. The sequenced material came from blood. Receptors originate from a man aged 25-45 years in good health.

A word on this clonotype: A much larger clone differs from this one at a single base, so this may be a read error. The rearrangement joins TRBV10-3 to TRBJ2-3, with TRBD1 matching 7 bases. Germline V gene data show CDR1 as ENHRY and CDR2 as SYGVKD. The CDR3 has 14 amino acids. The CDR3 is CAISPGQNTDAQYF. The CDR3 nucleotides read TGTGCCATCAGCCCGGGACAGAACACAGATGCGCAGTATTTT.

As for this clonotype: A junction boundary mismatches the germline segment, possibly from a read error. V usage is TRBV11-2 and J usage is TRBJ2-1; 11 bases agree with TRBD2. The germline V gene has CDR1 SGHAT and CDR2 FQNNGV. The CDR3 contains 18 residues. The CDR3, as DNA: TGTGTCAGCAGCTTAGAGAAACTAGCGGGGGTGTTACGTAATGAGCAGTTCTTC. Residues: CVSSLEKLAGVLRNEQFF.

The chain has TRBV29-1 and TRBJ2-5, with a tentative D call TRBD1 (6 bases). The CDR3 contains 11 residues. V dropped 6 bases and J dropped 6 bases, with 11 bases sitting between them. Germline values: CDR1 SQVTM, CDR2 ANQGSEA. The CDR3 is CSVWDMKTQYF. The CDR3 DNA follows: TGCAGCGTATGGGACATGAAGACCCAGTACTTC.

In the case of this clonotype: Possible read error: a much larger clone is one base away. This chain connects TRBV7-2 to TRBJ2-7; D remains ambiguous. The germline V gene has CDR1 SGHTA and CDR2 FQGNSA. The length of the CDR3 is 14 residues. The V and J ends lost 5 bases and 0 bases respectively, with 11 bases between them. CDR3 DNA sequence: TGTGCCAGCAGCCGTAGGGCAGGCTCCTACGAGCAGTACTTC. This encodes CASSRRAGSYEQYF.

This chain joins TRBV6-5 and TRBJ2-1; maybe TRBD1 (5 bases). This CDR3 region has 14 residues. Between the trimmed V and J ends, which lost 8 bases and 6 bases, there was a span of 17 bases. Germline loops: CDR1 MNHEY, CDR2 SVGAGI. This CDR3 is CASGLGQGTNEQFF. The DNA of the CDR3 is TGTGCCAGCGGCTTGGGGCAGGGCACCAATGAGCAGTTCTTC.

The gene calls are TRBV20-1 and TRBJ1-6; possibly TRBD1 for D (5 bases). The CDR3 runs 16 residues. Trimming removed 5 bases at V and 7 bases at J, with 21 bases between. The germline CDR1 and CDR2 sequences are DFQATT and SNEGSKA (reference sequence). CDR3 protein: CSAPPPPRGGNSPLHF. In DNA form, the CDR3 reads TGCAGTGCTCCGCCCCCACCGCGGGGGGGAAATTCACCCCTCCACTTT.

The V call is TRBV7-2, the J call TRBJ2-1; no firm D call. Germline CDR1 and CDR2: SGHTA and FQGNSA. V was cut by 1 base and J by 0 bases, with 19 bases left in between. The CDR3 has 19 residues. CDR3: CASSLVRPEQTGSYNEQFF. The CDR3 bases are TGTGCCAGCAGCTTAGTAAGGCCAGAGCAGACGGGCTCCTACAATGAGCAGTTCTTC.

The chain is built from TRBV10-3 and TRBJ2-7, with 9 bases matching TRBD1. The CDR3 is made up of 16 amino acids. V shed 4 bases, J shed 2 bases, and the junction held 9 bases outside the gene matches. Per germline, CDR1 ENHRY and CDR2 SYGVKD. CDR3 loop: CAISGDGTGSPYEQYF. The DNA for the CDR3 is TGTGCCATCAGTGGAGACGGGACAGGGTCACCCTACGAGCAGTACTTC.

This clonotype showed up many times. The chain recombines TRBV20-1 with TRBJ2-7; TRBD2 matches 14 bases. The CDR3 sequence is 18 residues long. After removal of 3 bases from V and 3 bases from J, the junction contained 13 bases not matched to a gene. Germline values: CDR1 DFQATT, CDR2 SNEGSKA (reference sequence). CDR3 DNA: TGCAGTGCTAGGGGACTAGCGGGGGTTGCGGGGTCTAGCTACGAGCAGTACTTC. It codes for CSARGLAGVAGSSYEQYF.

The chain is built from TRBV4-2 and TRBJ2-1; 8 bases match TRBD2. The germline V gene encodes CDR1 LGHNA and CDR2 YNFKEQ. The J segment lost 3 bases and the V segment lost 4 bases, leaving 8 bases of the junction unmatched. The CDR3 is 16 residues long. CDR3 protein: CASSRYHSGGYNEQFF. The CDR3 DNA reads as TGTGCCAGCAGCCGTTACCACAGCGGGGGCTACAATGAGCAGTTCTTC.

On this clonotype itself: One end of the junction is discordant with germline, which a read error may explain. The chain links TRBV10-3 to TRBJ2-1, with D possibly matching TRBD1 (5 bases). Germline V CDR1 and CDR2: ENHRY, SYGVKD. This CDR3 is 13 amino acids long. The CDR3 loop is CAISGGLDKEQFF. DNA for the CDR3: TGTGCCATCAGTGGGGGCTTGGACAAGGAGCAGTTCTTC.

This clonotype turned up a few times. The chain couples TRBV5-5 to TRBJ2-7; no clear D. CDR3 length: 12 amino acids. V was cut by 2 bases and J by 7 bases, with 10 bases left in between. Germline V lookup: CDR1 SGHKS, CDR2 YYEKEE (reference sequence). The CDR3: CASSFAAREQYF. CDR3 coding DNA: TGTGCCAGCAGCTTTGCAGCGCGTGAGCAGTACTTC.

The V gene is TRBV6-5, the J gene TRBJ1-4; weak D call: TRBD1 (5 bases). CDR3 length: 15 residues. Trimming removed 5 bases at V and 0 bases at J, with 10 bases between. Germline CDR1 and CDR2: MNHEY and SVGAGI. CDR3 coding DNA: TGTGCCAGCAGTCGAGACAGAGCAACTAATGAAAAACTGTTTTTT. It specifies CASSRDRATNEKLFF.

This chain uses TRBV5-1 with TRBJ2-3, with TRBD2 identical over 9 bases. Germline V CDR1 and CDR2: SGHRS, YFSETQ. With 1 base clipped from V and 7 bases from J, the junction kept 7 bases outside the gene matches. This CDR3 has 15 residues. This CDR3 reads CASSLRASGVNTQYF. CDR3 DNA sequence: TGCGCCAGCAGCTTGAGAGCTAGCGGGGTAAATACGCAGTATTTT.

The chain has TRBV9 and TRBJ2-7; D gene uncertain. The J call could be wrong; TRBJ2-4 is a better fit for the DNA end. This CDR3 is built from 14 residues. The germline gives CDR1 SGDLS, CDR2 YYNGEE. In DNA, the CDR3 is TGTGCCAGCAGCGTAACGTATAGCCAAACCATTCAGTACTTC. It codes for CASSVTYSQTIQYF.

This clonotype turned up a few times. In DNA, the CDR3 is TGTGCCAGCTCACGCGACAGGGCCGAGGAAAAACTGTTTTTT. It specifies CASSRDRAEEKLFF. The chain joins TRBV18 to TRBJ1-4; 7 bases align to TRBD1. V shed 4 bases, J shed 8 bases, and the junction held 7 bases outside the gene matches. The length of the CDR3 is 14 residues. Germline V gene lookup returns CDR1 KGHSH and CDR2 LQKENI.

This clonotype came up a few times. V gene TRBV28 combines with J gene TRBJ2-6, with TRBD2 as a possible D gene (5 bases). The CDR3 sequence is 16 residues long. V was pared by 5 bases and J by 3 bases, with 14 bases between. Germline CDR1 and CDR2: MDHEN and SYDVKM. CDR3 sequence reads: CASSLTRRLGANVLTF. CDR3 sequence (DNA): TGTGCCAGCAGTCTCACGAGGAGGCTTGGGGCCAACGTCCTGACTTTC. The full variable domain, its missing parts supplied by reference TRBV28 and TRBJ2-6, is DVKVTQSSRYLVKRTGEKVFLECVQDMDHENMFWYRQDPGLGLRLIYFSYDVKMKEKGDIPEGYSVSREKKERFSLILESASTNQTSMYLCASSLTRRLGANVLTFGAGSRLTVL.

The chain combines TRBV7-2 with TRBJ1-6; possibly TRBD1 for D (5 bases). Germline loops: CDR1 SGHTA, CDR2 FQGNSA. The length of the CDR3 is 13 residues. The V end lost 5 bases, the J end lost 10 bases, and 12 bases lay between the germline ends. CDR3 sequence reads: CASSDNQGSPLHF. The CDR3 bases are TGTGCCAGCAGCGATAACCAGGGATCACCCCTCCACTTT.

The chain has TRBV5-5 and TRBJ2-1, with D perhaps TRBD1 (6 bases). The V gene's germline CDR1 is SGHKS and CDR2 YYEKEE (reference sequence). Trimming shortened V by 0 bases and J by 12 bases, and 13 bases separated the two germline ends. The CDR3 runs 13 residues. CDR3 loop: CASSLGYRVGQFF. DNA of the CDR3: TGTGCCAGCAGCTTGGGGTACAGGGTAGGGCAGTTCTTC.

The V gene is TRBV5-5, the J gene TRBJ2-5; a possible D gene is TRBD2 (5 bases). Per germline, CDR1 SGHKS and CDR2 YYEKEE (reference sequence). The CDR3 is 14 amino acids. V was cut by 2 bases and J by 4 bases, with 12 bases left in between. The CDR3 sequence is CASSFSQSGETQYF. CDR3 coding DNA: TGTGCCAGCAGCTTCTCCCAAAGCGGAGAGACCCAGTACTTC.